The 25 T cell receptor beta chains in this list originate from one sample, sequenced in a study of blood T cell repertoires in COVID-19. This table comes from immunoSEQ multiplex PCR, and its TCRdb copy is limited to in-frame clones, with some not included. The repertoire holds under 200,000 clones, with about 86% as singletons. The sequencing input was peripheral blood. Source of these receptors: a woman between 65 and 79 years old with COVID-19, enrolled during active disease.

CDR3 sequence reads: CASSLDRGPTEAFF. CDR3 DNA sequence: TGTGCCAGCAGCCTCGACAGGGGCCCCACTGAAGCTTTCTTT. The V gene is TRBV6-5, the J gene TRBJ1-1; 8 bases fit TRBD1. Germline assignment: CDR1 MNHEY and CDR2 SVGAGI. V shed 6 bases and J 4 bases; nucleotides not matched to a gene: 7. This CDR3 has 14 residues.

The chain employs TRBV30 and TRBJ1-6, with 9 bases fitting TRBD1. There are 14 residues in the CDR3. V was pared by 2 bases and J by 8 bases, with 4 bases of the junction left unmatched. CDR1 and CDR2 (germline): GTSNPN, SVGIG (reference sequence). Here the CDR3 DNA reads TGTGCCTGGAGTACGACAGGGGGGGATTCACCCCTCCACTTT. Translated, it gives CAWSTTGGDSPLHF.

The chain is built from TRBV7-3 and TRBJ2-6; D might be TRBD2 (6 bases). Germline V lookup: CDR1 SGHTA, CDR2 FQGTGA. V was cut by 3 bases and J by 0 bases, with 12 bases left in between. CDR3 length: 17 residues. This CDR3 is CASSFQSGVSGANVLTF. For the CDR3, the DNA is TGTGCCAGCAGCTTCCAGTCGGGGGTCTCTGGGGCCAACGTCCTGACTTTC.

The chain combines TRBV13 with TRBJ2-1; 7 nucleotides line up with TRBD2. In germline, CDR1 is PRHDT, CDR2 FYEKMQ (reference sequence). The trim removed 1 base at V and 4 bases at J, leaving 7 bases unmatched. The CDR3 runs 16 residues. The chain's CDR3 is CASSLVTGGIYNEQFF. The DNA for the CDR3 is TGTGCCAGCAGCTTAGTAACCGGGGGGATATACAATGAGCAGTTCTTC.

The chain combines TRBV2 with TRBJ2-7, with 9 bases aligning to TRBD1. The CDR3 spans 14 residues. V lost 4 bases and J lost 5; bases outside the gene matches: 6. CDR1 and CDR2 from the germline V gene are SNHLY and FYNNEI. The CDR3, as DNA: TGTGCCAGCAGTGCGGGACAGGGAGTTCACGAGCAGTACTTC. Its protein product is CASSAGQGVHEQYF.

This rearrangement joins TRBV19 to TRBJ2-1; 13 bases line up with TRBD2. Germline V gene data show CDR1 as LNHDA and CDR2 as SQIVND (reference sequence). This CDR3 has 14 amino acids. The J segment lost 8 bases and the V segment lost 10 bases, leaving 8 bases of the junction unmatched. CDR3 DNA sequence: TGTGCCACACTAGCGGGGGGGATGACGGATGAGCAGTTCTTC. It translates to CATLAGGMTDEQFF.

This clone showed up just once. The J gene is TRBJ1-6, the V gene TRBV28, with TRBD1 matching over 7 bases. Germline V gene sequence: CDR1 MDHEN, CDR2 SYDVKM. The V and J ends lost 6 bases and 8 bases, in that order; junction bases with no gene match: 7. This CDR3 contains 14 residues. CDR3 nucleotides: TGTGCCAGCAGGCTCCGGACAGGCTATTCACCCCTCCACTTT. This codes for CASRLRTGYSPLHF.

The V gene is TRBV7-2, the J gene TRBJ2-1; 9 bases match TRBD1. CDR1 and CDR2 (germline): SGHTA, FQGNSA. V lost 2 bases and J lost 3; bases outside the gene matches: 8. The CDR3 covers 17 residues. The CDR3: CASSLRLGQGHYNEQFF. The CDR3 region has the DNA TGTGCCAGCAGCTTAAGGTTGGGACAGGGACACTACAATGAGCAGTTCTTC.

V is TRBV4-2 and J is TRBJ1-2, with D maybe TRBD1 (5 bases). This CDR3 region has 16 residues. Trimming took off 0 bases at V and 8 bases at J, with 19 bases between the two ends. CDR1 is LGHNA, CDR2 YNFKEQ, per germline. As DNA, the CDR3 is TGTGCCAGCAGCCAAGATCGGGACCGGCGGGCGGGGGGCTACACCTTC. Protein product: CASSQDRDRRAGGYTF.

This clone was detected a few times. The J gene is TRBJ1-1, the V gene TRBV18; perhaps TRBD1 as D (5 bases). V dropped 3 bases and J dropped 0 bases, with 8 bases sitting between them. CDR3 length: 14 amino acids. The germline gives CDR1 KGHSH, CDR2 LQKENI. CDR3 protein: CASSPTVLNTEAFF. The CDR3 DNA follows: TGTGCCAGCTCACCGACAGTTTTGAACACTGAAGCTTTCTTT.

The V call is TRBV6-1, the J call TRBJ1-6; 11 nucleotides agree with TRBD1. V lost 4 bases to trimming and J lost 10 bases; unmatched junction nucleotides: 15. The CDR3 extends over 18 amino acids. Germline CDR1 is MNHNS and CDR2 is SASEGT. The CDR3 sequence: CASSAGTGTGGLDSPLHF. For the CDR3, the DNA is TGTGCCAGCAGTGCAGGAACCGGGACAGGGGGTCTGGACTCACCCCTCCACTTT.

This clone is a singleton in its sample. This chain connects TRBV29-1 to TRBJ2-1, with a weak D call TRBD1 (5 bases). Germline lookup yields CDR1 SQVTM and CDR2 ANQGSEA. The V end was cut by 3 bases, the J end by 6 bases, with 15 bases between. This CDR3 spans 14 amino acids. CDR3 nucleotides: TGCAGCGTTGACTACATGGGGCAGGGCAATGAGCAGTTCTTC. Its translation is CSVDYMGQGNEQFF.

The rearrangement joins TRBV11-1 to TRBJ2-7; D uncertain. Germline V gene sequence: CDR1 SGHAT, CDR2 FQDESV (reference sequence). The V and J ends lost 6 bases and 1 base respectively, with 7 bases between them. CDR3 length equals 12 residues. CDR3 protein: CASSLSSYEQYF. DNA for the CDR3: TGTGCCAGCAGTTTATCTTCCTACGAGCAGTACTTC.

This clone occurred once. One end of the junction is discordant with germline, which a read error may explain. The V and J genes are TRBV6-2 or TRBV6-3 and TRBJ2-5, with D possibly being TRBD1 (6 bases). Germline values: CDR1 MNHEY, CDR2 SVGEGT. This CDR3 region has 11 residues. DNA for the CDR3: TGTGCCAGCAGTTACGGCCAGGGACAACACTTC. Translating it yields CASSYGQGQHF.

This clone has only a few counts. The genes are TRBV29-1 and TRBJ2-3; D remains unclear. There are 13 residues in the CDR3. Trimming shortened V by 7 bases and J by 3 bases, and 14 bases separated the two germline ends. Germline-derived CDR1 and CDR2 are SQVTM and ANQGSEA. The CDR3 loop reads CSGVAAETDTQYF. The CDR3 DNA sequence: TGCAGCGGTGTTGCGGCAGAAACAGATACGCAGTATTTT.

The chain couples TRBV19 to TRBJ2-5, with 8 bases matching TRBD1. The V gene end was trimmed by 3 bases and the J gene end by 3 bases; junction bases not matched to a gene: 9. The CDR3 has 16 residues. Per germline, CDR1 LNHDA and CDR2 SQIVND (reference sequence). The CDR3 DNA sequence: TGTGCCAGTAGTATCAATTCACGACAGGGGAAAGAGACCCAGTACTTC. Protein sequence: CASSINSRQGKETQYF.

The chain couples TRBV6-5 to TRBJ2-7; the D gene is possibly TRBD1 (6 bases). V was trimmed by 10 bases and J by 3 bases, leaving 13 bases between them. The CDR3 is 12 amino acids. Germline V CDR1 and CDR2: MNHEY, SVGAGI. The CDR3 loop reads CATRDTIYEQYF. DNA for the CDR3: TGTGCCACGAGGGACACCATCTACGAGCAGTACTTC.

The rearrangement links TRBV28 to TRBJ1-2; 8 nucleotides align to TRBD1. The ends lost 6 bases at V and 4 bases at J; junction bases unmatched: 10. The CDR3 contains 15 residues. Per the germline V gene, CDR1 is MDHEN and CDR2 is SYDVKM. CDR3 amino acids: CASRSDRASGYGYTF. The CDR3 DNA follows: TGTGCCAGCAGATCGGACAGGGCGAGTGGCTATGGCTACACCTTC.

The V and J genes are TRBV5-1 and TRBJ2-5, with D hard to call. V was pared by 0 bases and J by 1 base, with 7 bases between. The CDR3 sequence is 14 residues long. Germline loops: CDR1 SGHRS, CDR2 YFSETQ. The CDR3 bases are TGCGCCAGCAGCTTGGTGGGCCTCCAAGAGACCCAGTACTTC. It codes for CASSLVGLQETQYF.

The rearrangement links TRBV12-5 to TRBJ2-2, with D possibly being TRBD2 (6 bases). This CDR3 comprises 13 residues. With 4 bases removed from V and 7 bases from J, the gap between germline ends came to 10 bases. The germline gives CDR1 LGHNT, CDR2 FRNRAP. The CDR3 spells CASGSGEDGELFF. CDR3 bases: TGTGCTAGTGGTTCTGGGGAGGACGGGGAGCTGTTTTTT.

The chain joins TRBV5-5 to TRBJ2-2; 7 bases fit TRBD2. The CDR3 extends over 15 amino acids. J gave up 0 bases and V 4 bases, and 3 bases lay outside the gene matches. Germline V CDR1 and CDR2: SGHKS, YYEKEE (reference sequence). The CDR3 here is CASSQRGPNTGELFF. DNA for the CDR3: TGTGCCAGCAGCCAGCGGGGCCCGAACACCGGGGAGCTGTTTTTT.

The chain combines TRBV28 with TRBJ1-4; possible D gene TRBD1, 6 bases. Germline V CDR1 and CDR2: MDHEN, SYDVKM. CDR3 length: 15 residues. V dropped 5 bases and J dropped 13 bases, with 23 bases sitting between them. CDR3 coding DNA: TGTGCCAGCAGTCTCCCGGGACAATCACGTGGGGGACTGTTTTTT. It yields the protein CASSLPGQSRGGLFF.

This chain uses TRBV3-1 (or the pseudogene TRBV3-2) with TRBJ2-2, with a tentative D call TRBD2 (7 bases). The V gene lost 3 bases and the J gene lost 2 bases, with 13 bases spanning the gap. This CDR3 comprises 16 residues. The germline V gene encodes CDR1 LGHDT and CDR2 YNNKEL (reference sequence). CDR3 residues: CASSHVGGANTGELFF. The CDR3 DNA sequence: TGTGCCAGCAGCCATGTTGGGGGGGCTAACACCGGGGAGCTGTTTTTT.

A single count supports this clone. The gene calls are TRBV28 and TRBJ1-5; 9 bases fit TRBD1. Germline CDR1 and CDR2: MDHEN and SYDVKM. The V and J ends lost 5 bases and 6 bases, in that order; junction bases with no gene match: 11. This CDR3 has 16 amino acids. CDR3 bases: TGTGCCAGCAGTGGCCCGGGACAGGGCGGGGGTCAGCCCCAGCATTTT. Translating it yields CASSGPGQGGGQPQHF.

The chain employs TRBV2 and TRBJ1-6; TRBD1 aligns across 9 bases. Germline assignment: CDR1 SNHLY and CDR2 FYNNEI. The CDR3 totals 16 residues. V lost 4 bases, J lost 9 bases, and 10 bases stayed unmatched. Written as DNA, the CDR3 is TGTGCCAGCAGTGTCGAGGGGGACAGGGTTGGTTCACCCCTCCACTTT. It translates to CASSVEGDRVGSPLHF.